This entry features one T cell receptor (beta chain) sequence. Its specificity is not known. For the second PCR, which ran for 7 to 11 cycles, a sample-barcoded 5' primer and a J-beta primer mix were used. TCRdb recomputed calls from the 5' RACE reads with MiXCR, one row per CDR3 protein. This table holds about 1.4 million distinct CDR3 sequences, 59% found once. Peripheral blood was drawn, ten milliliters per donor. The data derive from a study of blood T cells in healthy people across ages. Study-wide points: As age increased, TCR beta diversity per million T cells fell in a roughly linear fashion.

The CDR3 has 17 residues. V shed 6 bases and J shed 3 bases, with 22 bases lying between them. Germline V gene data show CDR1 as LNHDA and CDR2 as SQIVND (reference sequence). Source material: blood. This sequence joins TRBV19 and TRBJ2-3; D tentatively reads TRBD1 or TRBD2 (5 bases each). This TCR came from a man between 18 and 35 years old in good health. CDR3 nucleotide sequence: TGTGCCAGTAGACGATTTATGGGGGAGATCAAAACAGATACGCAGTATTTT. It codes for CASRRFMGEIKTDTQYF. Full variable domain (outside the CDR3, taken from reference TRBV19 and TRBJ2-3): DGGITQSPKYLFRKEGQNVTLSCEQNLNHDAMYWYRQDPGQGLRLIYYSQIVNDFQKGDIAEGYSVSREKKESFPLTVTSAQKNPTAFYLCASRRFMGEIKTDTQYFGPGTRLTVL.